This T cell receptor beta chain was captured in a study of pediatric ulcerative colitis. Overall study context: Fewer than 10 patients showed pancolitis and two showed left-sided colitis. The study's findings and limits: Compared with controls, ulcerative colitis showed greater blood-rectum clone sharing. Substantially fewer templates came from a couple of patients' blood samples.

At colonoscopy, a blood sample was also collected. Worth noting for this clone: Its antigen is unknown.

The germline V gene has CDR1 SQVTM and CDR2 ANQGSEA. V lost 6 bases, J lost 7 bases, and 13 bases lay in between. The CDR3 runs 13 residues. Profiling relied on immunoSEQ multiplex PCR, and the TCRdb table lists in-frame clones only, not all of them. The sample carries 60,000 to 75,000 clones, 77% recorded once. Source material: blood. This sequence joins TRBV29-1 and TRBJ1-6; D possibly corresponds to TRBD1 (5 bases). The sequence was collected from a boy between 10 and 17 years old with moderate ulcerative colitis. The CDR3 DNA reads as TGCAGCGTCGCCCAGGGTGGCAATTCACCCCTCCACTTT. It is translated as CSVAQGGNSPLHF.